The next 11 T cell receptor beta chains were all read from a single sample in a study of T cell responses to AZD1222 COVID-19 vaccine. Sequenced by immunoSEQ multiplex PCR; TCRdb stores in-frame clones only, minus some. This sample yields more than 95,000 clones, of which roughly 91% are seen a single time; roughly 9.2% belongs to the top ten. The sample here was peripheral blood, taken on day 0 of AZD1222 vaccination. These TCRs come from an adult in good health.

This chain connects TRBV28 to TRBJ1-2; tentative D call: TRBD1 (6 bases). The V end lost 5 bases, the J end lost 2 bases, and 15 bases lay between the germline ends. Germline CDR1 MDHEN, CDR2 SYDVKM. CDR3 length: 15 amino acids. The DNA of the CDR3 is TGTGCCAGCAGTCTCAAGCCCCAGGGGAACTATGGCTACACCTTC. Translated, it gives CASSLKPQGNYGYTF.

The genes are TRBV5-1 and TRBJ2-1; TRBD2 matches at 11 bases. There are 20 residues in the CDR3. Looked up from germline, CDR1 is SGHRS and CDR2 is YFSETQ. The V and J ends lost 0 bases and 0 bases, in that order; junction bases with no gene match: 11. The CDR3 here is CASSLDVGTSGISSYNEQFF. CDR3 sequence (DNA): TGCGCCAGCAGCTTGGACGTTGGGACTAGCGGTATAAGCTCCTACAATGAGCAGTTCTTC.

This clone was detected only once. CDR3 nucleotide sequence: TGCGCCAGCAGCTTGGGAGAGGATACGCAGTATTTT. Protein: CASSLGEDTQYF. The chain has TRBV5-1 and TRBJ2-3; D not resolved. V lost 0 bases, J lost 6 bases, and 5 bases lay in between. CDR3 length equals 12 residues. Germline V gene lookup returns CDR1 SGHRS and CDR2 YFSETQ.

The V gene is TRBV3-1 (or the pseudogene TRBV3-2), the J gene TRBJ2-1; D possibly corresponds to TRBD2 (6 bases). The germline gives CDR1 LGHDT, CDR2 YNNKEL (reference sequence). V lost 1 base and J lost 10, with 14 bases in between. The CDR3 contains 14 residues. CDR3 amino acids: CASSQAASAGEQFF. CDR3 DNA sequence: TGTGCCAGCAGCCAAGCCGCTAGCGCGGGGGAGCAGTTCTTC.

J is TRBJ1-6 and V is TRBV12-3 or TRBV12-4; D is unclear. The CDR3 spans 13 residues. V was trimmed by 5 bases and J by 10 bases, leaving 12 bases between them. The CDR3 bases are TGTGCCAGCAGTAAGAATGTGGGCTCACCCCTCCACTTT. Translation: CASSKNVGSPLHF.

The J gene is TRBJ1-5, the V gene TRBV19, with D possibly matching TRBD1 (6 bases). CDR3 size: 17 residues. Between the trimmed V and J ends, which lost 1 base and 8 bases, there was a span of 21 bases. Looked up from germline, CDR1 is LNHDA and CDR2 is SQIVND (reference sequence). CDR3 coding DNA: TGTGCCAGTAGTATAGTAAGGGGTGGGGACACCGGGAAGCCCCAGCATTTT. Its translation is CASSIVRGGDTGKPQHF.

The rearrangement links TRBV10-1 to TRBJ2-7; 7 positions match TRBD2. With V trimmed by 7 bases and J by 4 bases, 4 bases remained unmatched. The CDR3 runs to 12 residues. CDR1 WNHNN and CDR2 SYGVQD come from the germline V gene (reference sequence). CDR3 sequence reads: CASKDGRYEQYF. The CDR3 DNA follows: TGCGCCAGCAAGGACGGGAGGTACGAGCAGTACTTC.

For the CDR3, the DNA is TGTGCCAGCAGTTTAGTGGATGAGCAGTTCTTC. It translates to CASSLVDEQFF. The gene calls are TRBV12-3 or TRBV12-4 and TRBJ2-1; D remains unclear. The CDR3 runs 11 residues. Between the trimmed V and J ends, which lost 1 base and 8 bases, there was a span of 3 bases.

This chain connects TRBV9 to TRBJ2-2; tentative D call: TRBD1 (6 bases). The CDR3 contains 15 residues. CDR1 is SGDLS and CDR2 is YYNGEE in the germline V gene. Trimming left V 0 bases short and J 2 bases short, with 8 bases between. The CDR3 coding sequence is TGTGCCAGCAGCGTAGTGGGGGCAAACACCGGGGAGCTGTTTTTT. This encodes CASSVVGANTGELFF.

The rearrangement joins TRBV5-1 to TRBJ2-1; tentative D call: TRBD2 (6 bases). There are 15 residues in the CDR3. Trimming took off 0 bases at V and 10 bases at J, with 17 bases between the two ends. Germline V gene sequence: CDR1 SGHRS, CDR2 YFSETQ. DNA of the CDR3: TGCGCCAGCAGCTTGGACCAGGGCCCAGGGAGGGAGCAGTTCTTC. It codes for CASSLDQGPGREQFF.

The rearrangement links TRBV6-5 to TRBJ2-5, with D unresolved. The CDR3 extends over 16 amino acids. CDR1 and CDR2 from the germline V gene are MNHEY and SVGAGI. The V end was cut by 0 bases, the J end by 0 bases, with 11 bases between. CDR3 sequence reads: CASSYSKSQYQETQYF. The DNA of the CDR3 is TGTGCCAGCAGTTACTCGAAATCCCAGTACCAAGAGACCCAGTACTTC.